The 14 T cell receptor beta chains reported below all come from one sample, sequenced in a study of PD-L1 blockade in urothelial cancer. Method: immunoSEQ multiplex PCR; TCRdb's copy keeps in-frame clones and lacks some. The sample includes just over 50,000 clones, roughly 80% of them seen just once. Specimen: PBMCs, collected around atezolizumab (anti-PD-L1) treatment. These TCRs come from a man aged 65-85 years with urothelial cancer.

This clone has a handful of counts. The genes are TRBV7-2 and TRBJ2-4; D gene uncertain. The CDR3 contains 15 residues. Germline V CDR1 and CDR2: SGHTA, FQGNSA. V dropped 2 bases and J dropped 3 bases, with 11 bases sitting between them. This CDR3 is CASSLMLVYKNIQYF. The CDR3, as DNA: TGTGCCAGCAGCTTAATGTTAGTGTACAAAAACATTCAGTACTTC.

The chain uses TRBV15 and TRBJ1-2; TRBD1 might be the D (5 bases). Per the germline V gene, CDR1 is LNHNV and CDR2 is YYDKDF (reference sequence). V lost 0 bases and J lost 3, with 17 bases in between. The CDR3 runs 17 residues. The CDR3 region has the DNA TGTGCCACCAGCAGAGAAGGTCGGAGGGGCGTCGACTATGGCTACACCTTC. Protein: CATSREGRRGVDYGYTF.

The rearrangement uses TRBV4-3 and TRBJ1-4; D call uncertain. The CDR3 totals 14 residues. Germline CDR1 and CDR2: LGHNA and YSLEER. Trimming left V 0 bases short and J 5 bases short, with 7 bases between. The CDR3 region has the DNA TGCGCCAGCAGCCAAGAGTCAGAAAATGAAAAACTGTTTTTT. It translates to CASSQESENEKLFF.

The chain uses TRBV7-3 and TRBJ2-1; D is possibly TRBD2 (6 bases). The CDR3 runs to 14 residues. Germline values: CDR1 SGHTA, CDR2 FQGTGA. The V end was cut by 5 bases, the J end by 0 bases, with 8 bases between. The CDR3 DNA follows: TGTGCCAGCAGCCAGGACTACTCCTACAATGAGCAGTTCTTC. Translation gives CASSQDYSYNEQFF.

Note on this clone: Within the sample, other DNA sequences also encode this same CDR3. The J gene is TRBJ2-7, the V gene TRBV4-3; 7 positions agree with TRBD1. Per germline, CDR1 LGHNA and CDR2 YSLEER. The CDR3 spans 14 residues. V lost 1 base to trimming and J lost 3 bases; unmatched junction nucleotides: 3. CDR3 amino acids: CASSQGTGDYEQYF. In nucleotides, the CDR3 is TGCGCCAGCAGCCAAGGTACAGGGGACTACGAGCAGTACTTC.

The chain recombines TRBV11-2 with TRBJ2-2, with D tentatively TRBD2 (5 bases). The V gene's germline CDR1 is SGHAT and CDR2 FQNNGV. V lost 1 base to trimming and J lost 6 bases, with 18 bases between them. The CDR3 is 17 amino acids. The CDR3 nucleotides read TGTGCCAGCAGCTTAGTCACCCTAGCTCGATCCGCCGGGGAGCTGTTTTTT. Translated, it gives CASSLVTLARSAGELFF. Full variable domain (rest looked up from reference TRBV11-2 and TRBJ2-2): EAGVAQSPRYKIIEKRQSVAFWCNPISGHATLYWYQQILGQGPKLLIQFQNNGVVDDSQLPKDRFSAERLKGVDSTLKIQPAKLEDSAVYLCASSLVTLARSAGELFFGEGSRLTVL.

V gene TRBV9 combines with J gene TRBJ2-7; D is perhaps TRBD2 (5 bases). Germline CDR1 is SGDLS and CDR2 is YYNGEE. The CDR3 sequence is 14 residues long. V was pared by 2 bases and J by 2 bases, with 11 bases between. In DNA form, the CDR3 reads TGTGCCAGCAGCGTGGGAGAGGGCCCCTACGAGCAGTACTTC. Translated: CASSVGEGPYEQYF.

Written as DNA, the CDR3 is TGTGCCATCAGTAGGGACGGGGGTAACTATGGCTACACCTTC. It specifies CAISRDGGNYGYTF. The V and J genes are TRBV10-3 and TRBJ1-2, with a possible D match to TRBD1 (5 bases). Deletions cut 5 bases from V and 1 base from J, with 11 bases between. The germline V gene has CDR1 ENHRY and CDR2 SYGVKD. The CDR3 length is 14 residues.

The J gene is TRBJ2-7, the V gene TRBV10-3; 10 nucleotides line up with TRBD2. Looked up from germline, CDR1 is ENHRY and CDR2 is SYGVKD. The CDR3 sequence is 13 residues long. Trimming removed 6 bases from V and 5 bases from J; junction bases left unmatched: 4. The CDR3 DNA reads TGTGCCATCAGAAGCGGGAGGGCCGACGAGCAGTACTTC. This gives the protein CAIRSGRADEQYF.

This clone was counted between two and nine times. The V gene is TRBV4-2, the J gene TRBJ1-1; 10 bases fit TRBD1. CDR1 and CDR2 (germline): LGHNA, YNFKEQ. J gave up 1 base and V 4 bases, and 3 bases lay outside the gene matches. CDR3 length equals 15 residues. As DNA, the CDR3 is TGTGCCAGCAGCCGGCGGACAGGGGGGAACACTGAAGCTTTCTTT. This translates into CASSRRTGGNTEAFF.

The rearrangement uses TRBV9 and TRBJ1-6, with 11 bases that match TRBD1. Per germline, CDR1 SGDLS and CDR2 YYNGEE. J gave up 7 bases and V 7 bases, and 1 base lay outside the gene matches. This CDR3 is 13 amino acids long. CDR3: CASGTGGNSPLHF. Here the CDR3 DNA reads TGTGCCAGCGGGACAGGGGGGAATTCACCCCTCCACTTT.

The chain combines TRBV9 with TRBJ1-2, with D possibly matching TRBD1 (5 bases). Trimming shortened V by 3 bases and J by 0 bases, and 12 bases separated the two germline ends. Germline V gene lookup returns CDR1 SGDLS and CDR2 YYNGEE. This CDR3 has 15 residues. The CDR3: CASSGDSAANYGYTF. CDR3 nucleotides: TGTGCCAGCAGCGGTGACAGCGCAGCTAACTATGGCTACACCTTC. Looking up the rest from reference TRBV9 and TRBJ1-2 gives the full variable domain: DSGVTQTPKHLITATGQRVTLRCSPRSGDLSVYWYQQSLDQGLQFLIQYYNGEERAKGNILERFSAQQFPDLHSELNLSSLELGDSALYFCASSGDSAANYGYTFGSGTRLTVV.

This clone was detected only a few times. The chain combines TRBV4-1 with TRBJ2-7; 7 bases agree with TRBD1. Germline assignment: CDR1 MGHRA and CDR2 YSYEKL. The CDR3 has 16 amino acids. The V segment lost 0 bases and the J segment 2 bases; nucleotides outside the gene matches: 7. This CDR3 is CASSQDSGTAAYEQYF. The CDR3 bases are TGCGCCAGCAGCCAAGATTCAGGGACAGCAGCCTACGAGCAGTACTTC.

The chain employs TRBV7-9 and TRBJ1-1; D uncertain. V was pared by 5 bases and J by 1 base, with 8 bases between. Germline V gives CDR1 SEHNR, CDR2 FQNEAQ (reference sequence). The CDR3 spans 13 residues. CDR3: CASSLAGNTEAFF. CDR3 bases: TGTGCCAGCAGCCTCGCAGGGAACACTGAAGCTTTCTTT.